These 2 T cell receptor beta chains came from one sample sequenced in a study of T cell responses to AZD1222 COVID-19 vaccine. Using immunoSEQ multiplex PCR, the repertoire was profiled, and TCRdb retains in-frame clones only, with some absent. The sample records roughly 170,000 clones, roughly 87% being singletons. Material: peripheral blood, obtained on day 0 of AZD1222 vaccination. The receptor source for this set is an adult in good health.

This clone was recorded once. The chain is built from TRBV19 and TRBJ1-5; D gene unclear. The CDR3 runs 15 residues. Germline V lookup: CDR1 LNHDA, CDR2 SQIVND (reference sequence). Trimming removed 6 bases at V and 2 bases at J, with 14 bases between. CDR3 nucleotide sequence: TGTGCCAGTAGCCACTTCGCGCCAGGCAATCAGCCCCAGCATTTT. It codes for CASSHFAPGNQPQHF. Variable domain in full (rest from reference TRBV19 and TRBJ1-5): DGGITQSPKYLFRKEGQNVTLSCEQNLNHDAMYWYRQDPGQGLRLIYYSQIVNDFQKGDIAEGYSVSREKKESFPLTVTSAQKNPTAFYLCASSHFAPGNQPQHFGDGTRLSIL.

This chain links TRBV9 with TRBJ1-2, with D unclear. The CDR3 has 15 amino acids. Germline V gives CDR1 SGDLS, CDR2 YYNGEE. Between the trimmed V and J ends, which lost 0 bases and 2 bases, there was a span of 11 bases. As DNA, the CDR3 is TGTGCCAGCAGCGTAGCCTTGGGCGACAACTATGGCTACACCTTC. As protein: CASSVALGDNYGYTF.